These 12 T cell receptor beta chains originate from one sample sequenced in a study of T cell repertoires in cytomegalovirus infection. TCRdb passed the reads through MiXCR, listing each CDR3 protein once. The sample records some 500,000 distinct CDR3 sequences, about 40% being singletons. Their specific antigens are unknown. The sequences come from cultured PBMCs, collected from culture after CMV antigen stimulation. These receptors were taken from a human donor in good health (CMV status not recorded). Some clones in this sample may be carry-over from other donors' samples.

This sequence joins TRBV14 and TRBJ2-1; D remains ambiguous. Germline V gives CDR1 SGHDN, CDR2 FVKESK. Trimming stripped 3 bases from V and 3 bases from J, with 9 bases between. This CDR3 contains 14 residues. This chain's CDR3 is CASSHARVYNEQFF. CDR3 sequence (DNA): TGTGCCAGCAGCCATGCCCGTGTCTACAATGAGCAGTTCTTC.

There are a few counts of this clonotype. The chain carries TRBV2 and TRBJ2-6; the D is unclear. CDR3 length: 14 amino acids. The germline V gene has CDR1 SNHLY and CDR2 FYNNEI. V was shortened by 2 bases and J by 2 bases, with 4 bases between the two germline ends. The DNA for the CDR3 is TGTGCCAGCAGTGAACAGGCTGGGGCCAACGTCCTGACTTTC. It translates to CASSEQAGANVLTF.

This clonotype was detected only once. V gene TRBV29-1 combines with J gene TRBJ1-1; no definite D call. Per the germline V gene, CDR1 is SQVTM and CDR2 is ANQGSEA. This CDR3 has 13 residues. Trimming removed 4 bases at V and 3 bases at J, with 12 bases between. CDR3 amino acids: CSVGLGLDTEAFF. CDR3 sequence (DNA): TGCAGCGTTGGTCTGGGTCTGGACACTGAAGCTTTCTTT.

This clonotype was observed a handful of times. The chain joins TRBV4-1 to TRBJ2-7, with D unresolved. The CDR3 consists of 14 residues. Trimming removed 0 bases at V and 4 bases at J, with 10 bases between. Germline CDR1 is MGHRA and CDR2 is YSYEKL. The CDR3 is CASSQERFSYEQYF. The CDR3 DNA follows: TGCGCCAGCAGCCAAGAAAGGTTCTCGTACGAGCAGTACTTC.

This clonotype has only a few counts. This rearrangement joins TRBV11-2 to TRBJ2-7; 9 nucleotides align to TRBD2. V shed 3 bases and J 6 bases; nucleotides not matched to a gene: 9. CDR1 is SGHAT, CDR2 FQNNGV, per germline. CDR3 length: 15 amino acids. This CDR3 is CASSFLAGSLGEQYF. The CDR3 region has the DNA TGTGCCAGCAGCTTCCTAGCGGGAAGCTTGGGCGAGCAGTACTTC.

CDR3 coding DNA: TGTGCCAGCAGCCAAGGTTCGGGGACAACCCTGGGGGAGCAGTACTTC. Its protein is CASSQGSGTTLGEQYF. The chain recombines TRBV4-2 with TRBJ2-7, with D possibly matching TRBD1 (6 bases). The ends were cut back, 1 base at V and 7 bases at J, with 20 bases in the middle. The CDR3 extends over 16 amino acids. The germline gives CDR1 LGHNA, CDR2 YNFKEQ.

This clonotype was recorded a few times. The V call is TRBV11-2, the J call TRBJ2-3, with 10 nucleotides matching TRBD2. In germline, CDR1 is SGHAT, CDR2 FQNNGV. This CDR3 region has 16 residues. With 8 bases clipped from V and 0 bases from J, the junction kept 8 bases outside the gene matches. CDR3 residues: CASAAGGGASTDTQYF. CDR3 in DNA: TGTGCCAGCGCAGCGGGAGGGGGGGCTAGCACAGATACGCAGTATTTT. Combining the CDR3 with reference TRBV11-2 and TRBJ2-3 gives the whole variable domain EAGVAQSPRYKIIEKRQSVAFWCNPISGHATLYWYQQILGQGPKLLIQFQNNGVVDDSQLPKDRFSAERLKGVDSTLKIQPAKLEDSAVYLCASAAGGGASTDTQYFGPGTRLTVL.

This chain joins TRBV6-1 and TRBJ1-5, with D hard to call. The CDR3 has 12 amino acids. In germline, CDR1 is MNHNS, CDR2 SASEGT. Trimming shortened V by 3 bases and J by 6 bases, and 6 bases separated the two germline ends. CDR3 protein: CASSDHGQPQHF. CDR3 DNA: TGTGCCAGCAGTGATCATGGTCAGCCCCAGCATTTT.

The CDR3 is CASSLERGGGYEQYF. The CDR3 nucleotides read TGTGCCAGCAGCTTAGAGAGAGGGGGAGGGTACGAGCAGTACTTC. The rearrangement joins TRBV7-6 to TRBJ2-7; possible D gene TRBD2, 7 bases. Germline V lookup: CDR1 SGHVS, CDR2 FNYEAQ. With 1 base removed from V and 4 bases from J, the gap between germline ends came to 14 bases. There are 15 residues in the CDR3.

This clonotype has more than one count but fewer than ten. The chain recombines TRBV7-9 with TRBJ2-5; D is perhaps TRBD2 (5 bases). CDR3 length equals 15 residues. Germline V CDR1 and CDR2: SEHNR, FQNEAQ (reference sequence). V lost 1 base and J lost 5, with 14 bases in between. This CDR3 is CASSLDQHRGETQYF. In nucleotides, the CDR3 is TGTGCCAGCAGCTTAGATCAGCACCGAGGGGAGACCCAGTACTTC.

This clonotype was observed a handful of times. This chain connects TRBV19 to TRBJ1-1; TRBD1 matches 8 bases. In germline, CDR1 is LNHDA, CDR2 SQIVND (reference sequence). This CDR3 has 14 residues. With 4 bases clipped from V and 5 bases from J, the junction kept 6 bases outside the gene matches. Written as DNA, the CDR3 is TGTGCCAGTAGTAGCACAGGGGGGTGGACTGAAGCTTTCTTT. Protein sequence: CASSSTGGWTEAFF.

This chain uses TRBV27 with TRBJ2-6; TRBD1 is a possible D gene (5 bases). The CDR3 is made up of 15 amino acids. Deletions cut 8 bases from V and 0 bases from J, with 11 bases between. Germline CDR1 reads MNHEY; CDR2 reads SMNVEV (reference sequence). CDR3 sequence reads: CASRVQGSGANVLTF. The CDR3 DNA reads TGTGCCAGCCGGGTTCAGGGCTCTGGGGCCAACGTCCTGACTTTC. The variable domain in full, completed from reference TRBV27 and TRBJ2-6, reads EAQVTQNPRYLITVTGKKLTVTCSQNMNHEYMSWYRQDPGLGLRQIYYSMNVEVTDKGDVPEGYKVSRKEKRNFPLILESPSPNQTSLYFCASRVQGSGANVLTFGAGSRLTVL.